The clone carrying this T cell receptor beta chain was seen more than once but under ten times. This sample stems from a study of CD8 T cells in Susac syndrome. V was pared by 2 bases and J by 9 bases, with 18 bases between. This CDR3 is 15 amino acids long. Germline V gene sequence: CDR1 MNHEY, CDR2 SVGAGI. Reverse transcription of roughly 0.5 to 1 ug RNA was carried out with random hexamers. An immunoSEQ multiplex PCR amplified TCR beta CDR3 over 54 Vbeta and 13 Jbeta. TCRdb redid the calling of the immunoSEQ multiplex PCR reads with MiXCR, one entry per CDR3 protein. The sample yields some 300,000 distinct CDR3 sequences, roughly 85% seen once. TCR beta was sequenced from blood CD8+ and CD4+ T cells. The multiple sclerosis control group was made up of treatment-naive patients with stable or active relapsing-remitting disease. TEMRA cells were enriched by FACS, and CD4+ and CD8+ T cells were negatively isolated.

J is TRBJ2-3 and V is TRBV6-5; perhaps TRBD2 as D (7 bases). Material: CD8+ T cells from PBMCs. This sequence was found in a human donor with multiple sclerosis. CDR3 bases: TGTGCCAGCAGTTACGGGGAGGGGGGCGACAGGACGCAGTATTTT. Protein sequence: CASSYGEGGDRTQYF.